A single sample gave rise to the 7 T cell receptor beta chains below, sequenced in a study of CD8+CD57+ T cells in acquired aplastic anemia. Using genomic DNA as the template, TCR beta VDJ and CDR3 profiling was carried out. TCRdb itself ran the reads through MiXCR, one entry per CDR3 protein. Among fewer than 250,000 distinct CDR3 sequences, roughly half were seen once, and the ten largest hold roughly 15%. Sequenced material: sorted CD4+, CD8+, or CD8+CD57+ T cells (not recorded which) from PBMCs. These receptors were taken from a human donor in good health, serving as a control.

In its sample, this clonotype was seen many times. The CDR3 loop reads CASSYGDKDSGNTIYF. CDR3 DNA sequence: TGTGCCAGCAGTTACGGGGACAAGGACTCTGGAAACACCATATATTTT. V is TRBV6-5 and J is TRBJ1-3; a possible D gene is TRBD1 (6 bases). V was cut by 2 bases and J by 0 bases, with 11 bases left in between. The CDR3 spans 16 residues. The V gene's germline CDR1 is MNHEY and CDR2 SVGAGI.

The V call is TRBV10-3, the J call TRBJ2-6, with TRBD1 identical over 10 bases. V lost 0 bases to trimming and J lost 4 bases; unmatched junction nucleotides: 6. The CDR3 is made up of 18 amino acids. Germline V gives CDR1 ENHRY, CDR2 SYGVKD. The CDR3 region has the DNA TGTGCCATCAGTGAGTCCCGTCGACAGGGGGCAGGGGCCAACGTCCTGACTTTC. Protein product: CAISESRRQGAGANVLTF.

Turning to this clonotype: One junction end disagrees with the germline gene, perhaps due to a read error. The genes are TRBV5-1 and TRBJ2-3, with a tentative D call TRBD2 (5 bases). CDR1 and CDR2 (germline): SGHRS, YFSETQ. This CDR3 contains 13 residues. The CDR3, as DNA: TGTGCCAGCAGCTTACGGAGGTCAGATACGCAGTATTTT. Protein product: CASSLRRSDTQYF.

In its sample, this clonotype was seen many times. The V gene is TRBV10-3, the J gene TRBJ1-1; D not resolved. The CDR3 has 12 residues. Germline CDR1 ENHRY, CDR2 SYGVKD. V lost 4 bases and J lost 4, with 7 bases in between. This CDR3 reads CAISGTGTEAFF. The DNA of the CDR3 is TGTGCCATCAGTGGGACGGGCACTGAAGCTTTCTTT.

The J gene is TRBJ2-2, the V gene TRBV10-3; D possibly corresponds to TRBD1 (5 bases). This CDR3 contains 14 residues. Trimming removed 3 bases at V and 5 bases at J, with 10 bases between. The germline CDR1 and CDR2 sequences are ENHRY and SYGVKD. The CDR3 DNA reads TGTGCCATCAGTGACCCAGGGCGGACCGGGGAGCTGTTTTTT. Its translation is CAISDPGRTGELFF.

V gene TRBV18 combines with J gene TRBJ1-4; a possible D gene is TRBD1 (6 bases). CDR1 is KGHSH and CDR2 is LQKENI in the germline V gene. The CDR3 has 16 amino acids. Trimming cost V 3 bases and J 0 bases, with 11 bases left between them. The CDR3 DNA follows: TGTGCCAGCTCACCCAGGGGTGGGGCAACTAATGAAAAACTGTTTTTT. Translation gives CASSPRGGATNEKLFF.

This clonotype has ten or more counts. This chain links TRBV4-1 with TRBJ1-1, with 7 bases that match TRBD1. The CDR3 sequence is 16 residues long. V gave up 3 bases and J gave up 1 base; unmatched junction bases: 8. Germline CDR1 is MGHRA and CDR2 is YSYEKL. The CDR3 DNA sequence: TGCGCCAGCAGCCACACGCCGGGACAGACGAACACTGAAGCTTTCTTT. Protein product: CASSHTPGQTNTEAFF.